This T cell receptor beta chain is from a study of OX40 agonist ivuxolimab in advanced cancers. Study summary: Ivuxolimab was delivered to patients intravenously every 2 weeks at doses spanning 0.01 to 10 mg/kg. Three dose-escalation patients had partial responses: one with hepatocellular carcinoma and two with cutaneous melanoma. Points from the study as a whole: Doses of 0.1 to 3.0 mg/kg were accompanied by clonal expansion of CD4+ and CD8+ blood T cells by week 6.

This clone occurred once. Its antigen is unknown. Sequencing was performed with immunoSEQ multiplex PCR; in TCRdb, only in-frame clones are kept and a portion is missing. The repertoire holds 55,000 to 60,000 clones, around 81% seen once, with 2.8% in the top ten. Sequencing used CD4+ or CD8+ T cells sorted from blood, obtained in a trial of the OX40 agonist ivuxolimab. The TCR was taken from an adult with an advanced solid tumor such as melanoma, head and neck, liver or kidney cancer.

The CDR3 DNA reads TGTGCCTGTGGAGGGGGAATTGAAGCTTTCTTT. Translating gives CACGGGIEAFF. The V call is TRBV30, the J call TRBJ1-1; a weak D match, TRBD1 (6 bases). The germline V gene encodes CDR1 GTSNPN and CDR2 SVGIG (reference sequence). V was pared by 6 bases and J by 7 bases, with 12 bases between. The CDR3 sequence is 11 residues long. The full variable domain, with the rest looked up from reference TRBV30 and TRBJ1-1, is SQTIHQWPATLVQPVGSPLSLECTVEGTSNPNLYWYRQAAGRGLQLLFYSVGIGQISSEVPQNLSASRPQDRQFILSSKKLLLSDSGFYLCACGGGIEAFFGQGTRLTVV.